The 24 T cell receptor beta chains reported below all come from one sample, sequenced in a study of Ad26.COV2.S vaccination and SARS-CoV-2 variants. Here immunoSEQ multiplex PCR was the method, and the copy in TCRdb shows in-frame clones only, minus some. The table has 250,000 to 300,000 clones, 70% to 90% seen once. Treatment meaning: 15 to 20 received Ad26.COV2.S at low or high dose, single or two shots; roughly 5 received placebo; per-sample allocation not given. The investigators took samples on day 63 after the first vaccine or placebo injection. The sample in question was peripheral blood, obtained in a trial of Ad26.COV2.S vaccine versus placebo. These receptors originate from a person between 18 and 60 years old who received the Ad26.COV2.S COVID-19 vaccine or a placebo.

Points on this clone: This sample includes further DNA sequences coding for the same CDR3. This chain joins TRBV30 and TRBJ1-1, with 7 positions matching TRBD1. The V and J ends lost 0 bases and 1 base, in that order; junction bases with no gene match: 5. Germline CDR1 and CDR2: GTSNPN and SVGIG (reference sequence). The CDR3 is 15 residues long. The CDR3 is CAWSVQGQGNTEAFF. Here the CDR3 DNA reads TGTGCCTGGAGTGTACAGGGGCAGGGGAACACTGAAGCTTTCTTT.

This clone was counted once. The V call is TRBV5-4, the J call TRBJ1-2; 8 bases match TRBD1. Per germline, CDR1 SGHNT and CDR2 YYREEE (reference sequence). The CDR3 is 14 residues long. V lost 4 bases to trimming and J lost 3 bases; unmatched junction nucleotides: 5. CDR3 coding DNA: TGTGCCAGCAGCCCAGGGGGCGCAGACTATGGCTACACCTTC. It codes for CASSPGGADYGYTF.

On this clone itself: Different DNA sequences within this sample yield the same CDR3. The J gene is TRBJ2-3, the V gene TRBV6-5; 9 bases fit TRBD2. After removal of 3 bases from V and 6 bases from J, the junction contained 1 base not matched to a gene. CDR3 length: 13 residues. Looked up from germline, CDR1 is MNHEY and CDR2 is SVGAGI. CDR3 in amino acids: CASSYAGGDTQYF. Written as DNA, the CDR3 is TGTGCCAGCAGTTATGCGGGGGGGGATACGCAGTATTTT.

This chain connects TRBV3-1 (or the pseudogene TRBV3-2) to TRBJ2-1, with TRBD2 matching over 9 bases. Germline CDR1 is LGHDT and CDR2 is YNNKEL (reference sequence). V gave up 7 bases and J gave up 7 bases; unmatched junction bases: 11. The CDR3 runs to 15 residues. This CDR3 is CASITGRGGSNEQFF. In DNA, the CDR3 is TGTGCCAGCATTACCGGGCGGGGGGGTTCTAATGAGCAGTTCTTC.

The CDR3 protein is CASSQDSSNQPQHF. The DNA of the CDR3 is TGCGCCAGCAGCCAAGACAGTAGCAATCAGCCCCAGCATTTT. The J gene is TRBJ1-5, the V gene TRBV5-1, with D possibly TRBD1 on 5 matching bases. CDR3 length: 14 amino acids. The germline V and J ends were trimmed by 4 bases and 0 bases, with 8 bases remaining between them. CDR1 is SGHRS, CDR2 YFSETQ, per germline.

This rearrangement joins TRBV12-5 to TRBJ2-5, with TRBD2 matching over 7 bases. Per germline, CDR1 LGHNT and CDR2 FRNRAP. V shed 8 bases, J shed 0 bases, and the junction held 0 bases outside the gene matches. This CDR3 comprises 12 residues. DNA of the CDR3: TGTGCTAGTCGGGGGGACCAAGAGACCCAGTACTTC. As protein: CASRGDQETQYF. Combining the CDR3 with reference TRBV12-5 and TRBJ2-5 gives the whole variable domain DARVTQTPRHKVTEMGQEVTMRCQPILGHNTVFWYRQTMMQGLELLAYFRNRAPLDDSGMPKDRFSAEMPDATLATLKIQPSEPRDSAVYFCASRGDQETQYFGPGTRLLVL.

J is TRBJ1-2 and V is TRBV10-1; no definite D call. Germline CDR1 is WNHNN and CDR2 is SYGVQD (reference sequence). CDR3 size: 15 residues. The germline V and J ends were trimmed by 3 bases and 4 bases, with 15 bases remaining between them. The CDR3 DNA reads as TGCGCCAGCAGTGAATCGGGTAACAATCCCTATGGCTACACCTTC. It specifies CASSESGNNPYGYTF.

The chain carries TRBV10-3 and TRBJ2-7, with 7 positions matching TRBD2. The CDR3 has 16 amino acids. Germline CDR1 and CDR2: ENHRY and SYGVKD. V trimming: 3 bases; J trimming: 0 bases; junction bases outside the gene matches: 8. For the CDR3, the DNA is TGTGCCATCAGTGATGCGTCGGGCGGGAGCTCCTACGAGCAGTACTTC. Protein sequence: CAISDASGGSSYEQYF.

The genes are TRBV5-1 and TRBJ1-1, with TRBD1 as a possible D gene (6 bases). This CDR3 region has 17 residues. Trimming cost V 4 bases and J 4 bases, with 23 bases left between them. Germline CDR1 SGHRS, CDR2 YFSETQ. CDR3 nucleotides: TGCGCCAGCAGCCCTTCCCCTAAACAGGGCCCGGTCACTGAAGCTTTCTTT. Protein sequence: CASSPSPKQGPVTEAFF.

This clone was counted a few times. The genes are TRBV7-2 and TRBJ2-7; D is unresolved. The ends were cut back, 1 base at V and 6 bases at J, with 13 bases in the middle. CDR3 length: 14 residues. CDR1 is SGHTA, CDR2 FQGNSA, per germline. CDR3 nucleotides: TGTGCCAGCAGCTTAGATACCGGTGTCCGCGAGCAGTACTTC. Its protein is CASSLDTGVREQYF.

This chain joins TRBV1 and TRBJ2-4; TRBD1 reflects the table's D call only, with no check against the DNA. TRBV1 is deemed a pseudogene. The CDR3 runs to 16 residues. CDR3 region: CTSSQLQGAAKNIQYF. The CDR3 DNA reads TGCACCAGCAGCCAGTTACAGGGGGCGGCCAAAAACATTCAGTACTTC.

The rearrangement joins TRBV12-5 to TRBJ1-5; the match to TRBD1 covers 12 bases. The CDR3 has 19 amino acids. Trimming removed 10 bases from V and 6 bases from J; junction bases left unmatched: 22. Germline V CDR1 and CDR2: LGHNT, FRNRAP. CDR3 residues: CATFFEGTGGFSRGQPQHF. The CDR3, as DNA: TGTGCTACTTTCTTTGAAGGGACAGGGGGCTTTTCCCGTGGTCAGCCCCAGCATTTT.

This clone appeared a few times. V and J are TRBV9 and TRBJ2-5; a possible D gene is TRBD1 (5 bases). Germline values: CDR1 SGDLS, CDR2 YYNGEE. V lost 4 bases, J lost 3 bases, and 13 bases lay in between. The CDR3 totals 14 residues. The CDR3 bases are TGTGCCAGCAGCCCCCGACAGATTGAAGAGACCCAGTACTTC. It translates to CASSPRQIEETQYF.

CDR3 residues: CASSQGGSETQYF. CDR3 DNA: TGTGCCAGCTCACAAGGGGGGTCGGAGACCCAGTACTTC. This sequence joins TRBV18 and TRBJ2-5, with D possibly called TRBD1 or TRBD2 (6 bases each). The CDR3 length is 13 residues. Germline V lookup: CDR1 KGHSH, CDR2 LQKENI. V was cut by 4 bases and J by 5 bases, with 11 bases left in between.

The V gene is TRBV27, the J gene TRBJ1-4, with D possibly TRBD1 on 6 matching bases. The V and J ends lost 8 bases and 7 bases respectively, with 20 bases between them. Germline-derived CDR1 and CDR2 are MNHEY and SMNVEV (reference sequence). This CDR3 contains 15 residues. The CDR3: CASGASWGRGEKLFF. The CDR3 DNA reads TGTGCCAGCGGGGCCAGCTGGGGGCGCGGTGAAAAACTGTTTTTT. Together with reference TRBV27 and TRBJ1-4, the CDR3 gives the full variable domain: EAQVTQNPRYLITVTGKKLTVTCSQNMNHEYMSWYRQDPGLGLRQIYYSMNVEVTDKGDVPEGYKVSRKEKRNFPLILESPSPNQTSLYFCASGASWGRGEKLFFGSGTQLSVL.

The chain carries TRBV6-5 and TRBJ1-1; TRBD1 matches at 8 bases. CDR1 and CDR2 (germline): MNHEY, SVGAGI. The V and J ends lost 11 bases and 7 bases, in that order; junction bases with no gene match: 15. CDR3 length: 14 residues. For the CDR3, the DNA is TGTGCCTTGAGTCATCGGCAGGGGGCTTTTGAAGCTTTCTTT. Amino acid sequence: CALSHRQGAFEAFF.

In its sample, this clone was seen once. The gene calls are TRBV5-1 and TRBJ2-2, with a possible D match to TRBD1 (6 bases). Trimming pared 0 bases from V and 1 base from J, leaving 13 bases between. This CDR3 has 17 residues. Germline V gives CDR1 SGHRS, CDR2 YFSETQ. CDR3 sequence (DNA): TGCGCCAGCAGCTTGGCTGGGGGACATTTGAACACCGGGGAGCTGTTTTTT. This codes for CASSLAGGHLNTGELFF.

The chain couples TRBV30 to TRBJ2-1; 8 bases align to TRBD1. CDR3 length: 14 amino acids. The trim removed 0 bases at V and 8 bases at J, leaving 6 bases unmatched. The germline V gene has CDR1 GTSNPN and CDR2 SVGIG (reference sequence). CDR3 DNA: TGTGCCTGGAGTGTACTTTGGACAGGGCATGAGCAGTTCTTC. This codes for CAWSVLWTGHEQFF.

The chain uses TRBV18 and TRBJ2-7; 13 bases are a match to TRBD2. J lost 2 bases, V lost 3 bases, and 10 bases had no gene match. Germline assignment: CDR1 KGHSH and CDR2 LQKENI. The CDR3 totals 18 residues. The CDR3 is CASSPLGLAGAGAYEQYF. In DNA form, the CDR3 reads TGTGCCAGCTCACCTCTTGGACTAGCGGGGGCAGGGGCCTACGAGCAGTACTTC.

The rearrangement links TRBV7-8 to TRBJ1-1, with no clear D. The CDR3 runs 14 residues. CDR1 SGHVS and CDR2 FQNEAQ come from the germline V gene. Deletions cut 1 base from V and 1 base from J, with 7 bases between. The CDR3 DNA sequence: TGTGCCAGCAGCTTAGTGTCCGGGAACACTGAAGCTTTCTTT. This encodes CASSLVSGNTEAFF.

The gene calls are TRBV28 and TRBJ1-4, with D maybe TRBD1 (5 bases). Germline CDR1 is MDHEN and CDR2 is SYDVKM. The CDR3 totals 15 residues. The V and J ends lost 4 bases and 2 bases respectively, with 11 bases between them. As DNA, the CDR3 is TGTGCCAGCAGTTCCTCGGGGCATACTAATGAAAAACTGTTTTTT. Its protein product is CASSSSGHTNEKLFF.

This chain uses TRBV11-2 with TRBJ2-2; 9 nucleotides line up with TRBD1. V gave up 6 bases and J gave up 3 bases; unmatched junction bases: 5. CDR3 size: 15 residues. CDR1 and CDR2 from the germline V gene are SGHAT and FQNNGV. The CDR3 loop is CASSYRGHDTGELFF. CDR3 bases: TGTGCCAGCAGTTACAGGGGGCATGACACCGGGGAGCTGTTTTTT.

The rearrangement joins TRBV12-3 or TRBV12-4 to TRBJ2-7; D gene unclear. CDR3 length equals 13 residues. Trimming removed 1 base from V and 3 bases from J, with 7 bases in between. CDR3 region: CASSLGPGYEQYF. The CDR3 region has the DNA TGTGCCAGCAGTTTAGGGCCAGGCTACGAGCAGTACTTC.

This chain joins TRBV19 and TRBJ2-2; 10 nucleotides align to TRBD2. The CDR3 runs to 15 residues. The V gene's germline CDR1 is LNHDA and CDR2 SQIVND (reference sequence). V lost 6 bases, J lost 1 base, and 2 bases stayed unmatched. As DNA, the CDR3 is TGTGCCAGTAGGAGGACTAGCGGGAACACCGGGGAGCTGTTTTTT. The encoded protein is CASRRTSGNTGELFF.